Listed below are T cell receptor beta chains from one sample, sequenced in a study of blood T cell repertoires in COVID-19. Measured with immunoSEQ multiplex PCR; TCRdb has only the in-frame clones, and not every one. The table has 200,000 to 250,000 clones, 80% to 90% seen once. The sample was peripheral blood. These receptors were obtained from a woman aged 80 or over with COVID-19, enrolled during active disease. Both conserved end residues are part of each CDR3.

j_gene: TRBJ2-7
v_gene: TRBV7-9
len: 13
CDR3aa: CASSLEGPREQYF

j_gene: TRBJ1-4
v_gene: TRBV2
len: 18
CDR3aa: CASSLKGTGTTGNEKLFF

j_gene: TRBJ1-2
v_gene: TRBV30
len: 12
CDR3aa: CAWAFRVAGYTF

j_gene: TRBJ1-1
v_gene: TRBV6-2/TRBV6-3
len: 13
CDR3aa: CASSLSQNTEAFF

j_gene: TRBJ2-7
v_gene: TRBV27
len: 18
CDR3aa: CASSLALARGRNSYEQYF

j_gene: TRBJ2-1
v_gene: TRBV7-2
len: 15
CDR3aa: CASSLSSGTRNEQFF

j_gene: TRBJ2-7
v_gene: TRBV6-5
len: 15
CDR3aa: CASSRPGQASYEQYF

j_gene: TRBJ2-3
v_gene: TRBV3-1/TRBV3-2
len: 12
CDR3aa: CASSPEMNTQYF

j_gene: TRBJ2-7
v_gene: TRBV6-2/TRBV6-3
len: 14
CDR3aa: CASSLERTLYEQYF

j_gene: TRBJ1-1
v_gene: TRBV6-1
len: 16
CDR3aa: CASSEFQGAMNTEAFF

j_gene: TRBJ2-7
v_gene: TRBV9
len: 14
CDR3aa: CASSRMGGSYEQYF

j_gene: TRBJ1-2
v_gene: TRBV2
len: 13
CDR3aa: CASTTGSGYGYTF

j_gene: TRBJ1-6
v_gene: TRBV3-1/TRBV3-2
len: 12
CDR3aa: CASSQSREALHF

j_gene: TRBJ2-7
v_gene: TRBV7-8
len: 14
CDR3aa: CASSSGTSAHEQYF

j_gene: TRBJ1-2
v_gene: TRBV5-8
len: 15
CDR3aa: CASSRKTGVLYGYTF

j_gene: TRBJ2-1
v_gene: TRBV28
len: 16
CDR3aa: CASSSAGLQSYNEQFF

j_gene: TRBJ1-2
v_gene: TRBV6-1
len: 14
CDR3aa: CASSEAWGDYGYTF

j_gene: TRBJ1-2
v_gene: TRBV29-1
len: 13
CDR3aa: CSAGGQTNYGYTF

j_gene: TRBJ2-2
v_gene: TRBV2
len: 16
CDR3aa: CASSRLAGGNTGELFF

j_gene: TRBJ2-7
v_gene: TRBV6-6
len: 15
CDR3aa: CASSYSGRRRDEQYF

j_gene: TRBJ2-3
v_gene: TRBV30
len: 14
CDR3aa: CAWGRSGRGDTQYF

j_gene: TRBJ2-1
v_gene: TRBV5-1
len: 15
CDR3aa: CASSSSAGNYNEQFF

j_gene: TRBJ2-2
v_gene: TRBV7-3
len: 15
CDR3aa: CASTRGSGGTGELFF

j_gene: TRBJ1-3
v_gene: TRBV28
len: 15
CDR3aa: CASTLGQGSGNTIYF

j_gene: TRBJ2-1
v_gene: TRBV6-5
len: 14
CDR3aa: CASVRAGGRNEQFF

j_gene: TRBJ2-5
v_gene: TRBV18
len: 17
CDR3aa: CASSRLAATSGSETQYF

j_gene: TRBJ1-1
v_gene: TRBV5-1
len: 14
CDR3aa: CASSPLPGSTEAFF

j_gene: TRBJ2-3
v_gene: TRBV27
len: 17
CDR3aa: CASSSRTSGRGTDTQYF

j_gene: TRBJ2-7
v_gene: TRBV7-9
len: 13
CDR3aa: CASSPGGPYEQYF

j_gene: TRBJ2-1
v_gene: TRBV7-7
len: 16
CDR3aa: CASSWGLAGGDNEQFF

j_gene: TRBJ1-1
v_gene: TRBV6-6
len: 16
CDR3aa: CASTPGGGRGNTEAFF

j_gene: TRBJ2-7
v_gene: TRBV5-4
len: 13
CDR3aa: CASSLPGTGEQYF

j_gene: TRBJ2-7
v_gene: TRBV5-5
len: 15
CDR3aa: CASSLTRTSEYEQYF

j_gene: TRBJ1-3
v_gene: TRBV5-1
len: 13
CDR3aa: CASSADRADTIYF

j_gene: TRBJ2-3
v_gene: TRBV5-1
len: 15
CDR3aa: CASSPGGMGTDTQYF

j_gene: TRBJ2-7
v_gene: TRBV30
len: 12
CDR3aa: CASMGGEYEQYF

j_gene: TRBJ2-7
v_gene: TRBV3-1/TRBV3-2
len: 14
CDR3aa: CASSREGVVYEQYF

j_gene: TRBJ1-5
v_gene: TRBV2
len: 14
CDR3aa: CASQTGTGDQPQHF

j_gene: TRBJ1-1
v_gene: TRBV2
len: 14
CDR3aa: CASSYRGRNTEAFF

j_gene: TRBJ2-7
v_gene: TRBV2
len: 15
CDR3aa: CASRTGGSNSYEQYF

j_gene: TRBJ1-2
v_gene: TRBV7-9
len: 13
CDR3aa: CASSLSSSGVEAF

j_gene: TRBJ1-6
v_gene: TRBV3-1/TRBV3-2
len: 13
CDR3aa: CASSPRPGSPLHF

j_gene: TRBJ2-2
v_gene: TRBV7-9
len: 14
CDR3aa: CASRRLAGFGELFF

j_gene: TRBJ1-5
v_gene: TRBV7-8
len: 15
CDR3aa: CASSLSTGPNQPQHF

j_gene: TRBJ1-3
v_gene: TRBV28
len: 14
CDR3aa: CASSPGGPGNTIYF

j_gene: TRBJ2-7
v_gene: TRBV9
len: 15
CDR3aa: CASSPQPSAIYEQYF

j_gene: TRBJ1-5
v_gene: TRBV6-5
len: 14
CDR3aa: CASSPRGSNQPQHF

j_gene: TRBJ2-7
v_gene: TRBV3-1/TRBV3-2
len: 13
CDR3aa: CASSQGWRGEQYF

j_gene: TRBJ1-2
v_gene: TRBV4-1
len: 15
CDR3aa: CASSQETAKNYGYTF

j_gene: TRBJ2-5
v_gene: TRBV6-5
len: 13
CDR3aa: CASSGTGVGTQYF

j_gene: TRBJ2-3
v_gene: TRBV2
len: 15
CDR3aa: CASSGGGAFADTQYF

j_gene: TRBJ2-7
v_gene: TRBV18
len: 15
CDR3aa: CASSSTGTGFHEQYF

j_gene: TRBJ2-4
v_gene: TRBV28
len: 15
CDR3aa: CASSPPGQPYNIQYF